The rows below give T cell receptor beta chains drawn from one sample of a study of blood T cell repertoires in COVID-19. TCRdb's table, derived via immunoSEQ multiplex PCR, lists solely in-frame clones and lacks some. Here the sample spans about 200,000 clones, approximately 80% being singletons. The source material was peripheral blood. Receptor source: a woman aged 80 or over with COVID-19, enrolled during active disease. The CDR3 runs from the conserved cysteine through the conserved F or W. D genes are given only for firm matches. Only part of the rows carry a size: once, few, many, or a class if the clone is expanded.

TRBJ2-3,TRBD2,.,TRBV27,CASWPAGGSTDTQYF,TGTGCCAGCTGGCCAGCGGGGGGTAGCACAGATACGCAGTATTTT
TRBJ2-2,TRBD1,.,TRBV10-3,CAIKGQAGELFF,TGTGCCATCAAGGGACAGGCCGGGGAGCTGTTTTTT
TRBJ1-1,TRBD1,.,TRBV28,CASSQGQGGTEAFF,TGTGCCAGCAGTCAAGGACAGGGAGGCACTGAAGCTTTCTTT
TRBJ2-3,.,.,TRBV10-2,CASSESAGAGPTDTQYF,TGCGCCAGCAGTGAGTCGGCCGGGGCGGGGCCCACAGATACGCAGTATTTT
TRBJ1-5,.,.,TRBV12-3/TRBV12-4,CASSFSSNQPQHF,TGTGCCAGCAGTTTTAGTAGCAATCAGCCCCAGCATTTT
TRBJ1-1,.,.,TRBV7-9,CASSPQGDTEAFF,TGTGCCAGCAGCCCACAGGGAGACACTGAAGCTTTCTTT
TRBJ2-2,.,.,TRBV28,CASSLPGANTGELFF,TGTGCCAGCAGTTTACCGGGGGCGAACACCGGGGAGCTGTTTTTT
TRBJ1-2,.,.,TRBV20-1,CSAIDEPSYTF,TGCAGTGCTATTGATGAGCCCAGCTACACCTTC
TRBJ1-2,TRBD1,.,TRBV6-5,CASSPDRGYGYTF,TGTGCCAGCAGTCCGGACAGGGGCTATGGCTACACCTTC
TRBJ2-5,TRBD1,few,TRBV12-3/TRBV12-4,CASSLDRGGTQYF,TGTGCCAGCAGTTTAGACAGGGGTGGGACCCAGTACTTC
TRBJ1-1,.,.,TRBV21-1,CASSNEPRNTEAFF,TGTGCCAGCAGCAATGAGCCCCGGAACACTGAAGCTTTCTTT
TRBJ2-6,TRBD1,.,TRBV6-5,CASIYRTGGANVLTF,TGTGCCAGCATTTACAGGACAGGTGGGGCCAACGTCCTGACTTTC
TRBJ1-1,TRBD1,once,TRBV10-3,CAIRDDRDTEAFF,TGTGCCATCAGGGATGACAGGGATACTGAAGCTTTCTTT
TRBJ1-2,.,.,TRBV19,CASTPSDRYQGGYTF,TGTGCCAGCACACCTTCGGACCGATACCAGGGTGGCTACACCTTC
TRBJ1-1,.,.,TRBV6-1,CASSERGTEAFF,TGTGCCAGCAGTGAAAGAGGCACTGAAGCTTTCTTT
TRBJ2-1,.,.,TRBV14,CASSQEGELPFF,TGTGCCAGCAGCCAAGAAGGGGAACTCCCGTTCTTC
TRBJ2-7,TRBD1,once,TRBV7-2,CASSFDRVDYEQYF,TGTGCCAGCAGCTTCGACAGGGTGGACTACGAGCAGTACTTC
TRBJ1-5,.,.,TRBV18,CASSPRPGQNSNQPQHF,TGTGCCAGCTCACCACGGCCGGGACAAAATAGCAATCAGCCCCAGCATTTT
TRBJ1-2,.,once,TRBV4-1,CASSQDSRQSYGYTF,TGCGCCAGCAGCCAAGATTCGCGACAGAGCTATGGCTACACCTTC
TRBJ2-4,TRBD1,once,TRBV6-5,CASSYLDRSRNIQYF,TGTGCCAGCAGTTACTTGGACAGGAGCCGAAACATTCAGTACTTC